What follows is one T cell receptor (beta chain) and its context. Its antigen is still unknown. Base qualities were left out, and no much larger clone turns up one base away. The time point label of this sample denotes: sample taken at primary tumor resection. Samples were obtained from roughly 72 patients with early-stage, untreated non-small cell lung cancer from the lung TRACERx cohort. Without any cell sorting, TCR sequencing was performed on whole RNA extracted either from tumor and nontumor lung tissue or from cryopreserved PBMC samples. Patients were selected for TCR sequencing only if sufficient RNA was available from at least two tumor regions. The CDR3 runs 15 residues from the cysteine to the phenylalanine. Only the CDR3 region is kept as DNA, spanning 45 bases read in frame from base 1. Germline trimming amounts to 5 bases on V and 8 bases on J, with 8 as the count of junction bases outside the gene matches.

This entry is derived from a study of spatial heterogeneity in lung cancer (dated by TCRdb to between 2018 and 2021). General notes on the study: Beta-chain transcripts were consistently detected in greater numbers than alpha-chain transcripts, which likely reflects a higher abundance of beta-chain transcripts. In non-small cell lung cancer, the study quantitatively compared TCR alpha and beta repertoires across several tumor regions, matched nontumor lung, and blood. The study linked features of the TCR repertoire to counts of nonsynonymous mutations, which were determined by whole-exome sequencing of tumor tissue. Both alpha and beta chains were TCR-sequenced in samples taken at surgery, namely 220 tumor regions, approximately 63 matched nontumor lung samples and approximately 58 PBMC samples. In the raw uncorrected reads, each unique combination of TCR and UMI appeared more than ten times on average.

The library was made by 5' RACE. The sequencer listed for this sample is NextSeq 500. To allow correction of PCR and sequencing errors, the TCR library protocol tagged every TCR cDNA molecule with a unique molecular identifier. On the authors' methods: TCR identification, UMI-based error correction and CDR3 extraction were performed with Decombinator tools. Expanded TCRs were defined as those above a frequency of 2 per 1,000, corresponding to the top 1% of the tumor frequency distribution. Renyi diversity was calculated using the R vegan package after each repertoire was subsampled 100 times to 5,000 TCRs. CDR3 similarity networks were built from amino acid triplet string-kernel similarity, connecting CDR3s with pairwise similarity above 0.82. The raw public data were reprocessed by TCRdb itself: fastp quality trimming at Q25, MiXCR clonotype calling, in-frame beta chains only. Merged by CDR3 protein, the rows form single entries marked with the most common genes and DNA. For this entry, the V and J calls and clone size follow TCRdb and not the study's own pipeline. Recorded for this sample are around 89,000 distinct CDR3 sequences; around 12% of them occurred a single time. The top ten hold about two fifths of the sample.

General findings and caveats noted by the study authors: Additional single-cell paired TCR alpha and beta sequencing was considered necessary to confirm, at a functional level, the hypothesis that regional TCRs recognize regional mutations. Ubiquitous expanded tumor TCRs were found in blood more often at tumor resection than at routine follow-up.

Source: PBMCs, taken at surgery. The chain is encoded by TRBV12-3 or TRBV12-4 joined to TRBJ2-1; 11 bases in the junction line up with TRBD2. The TCR originated in a male donor with early-stage non-small cell lung cancer. DNA sequence: TGTGCCAGCAGTCCCTTAGCGGGGGGGCCCTATGAGCAGTTCTTC. It specifies CASSPLAGGPYEQFF.